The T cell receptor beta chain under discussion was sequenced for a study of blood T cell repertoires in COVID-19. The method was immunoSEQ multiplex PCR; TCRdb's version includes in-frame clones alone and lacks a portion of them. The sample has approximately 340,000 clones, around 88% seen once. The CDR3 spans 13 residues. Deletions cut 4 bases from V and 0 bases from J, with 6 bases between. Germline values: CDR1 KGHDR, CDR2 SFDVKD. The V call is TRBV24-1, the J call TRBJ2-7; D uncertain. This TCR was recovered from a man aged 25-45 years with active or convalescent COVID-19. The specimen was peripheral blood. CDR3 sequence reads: CATSDPRSYEQYF. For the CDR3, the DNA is TGTGCCACCAGTGACCCCCGCTCCTACGAGCAGTACTTC.